Below are 8 T cell receptor beta chains sequenced from a single sample in a study of blood T cell repertoires in COVID-19 (dated by TCRdb to about 2020). The library was made by the immunoSEQ multiplex PCR assay. In TCRdb, the immuneACCESS table is reduced to in-frame sequences with V and J assigned. These tables do not hold every clone; where another copy was compared, an unresolved V gene accounts for under half, and the others remain unexplained. The table for this sample lists 150,000 or so clones; 70% to 90% of them were counted only once. About 5.8% of the sample belongs to the ten largest clones. Sequencing was done on a sample of peripheral blood. The source of these receptors is a woman between 45 and 65 years old with COVID-19, enrolled during active disease.

The rearrangement links TRBV27 to TRBJ2-1; maybe TRBD2 (5 bases). The CDR3 sequence is 14 residues long. The germline gives CDR1 MNHEY, CDR2 SMNVEV (reference sequence). The V end was cut by 8 bases, the J end by 2 bases, with 13 bases between. This chain's CDR3 is CASGSPGAYNEQFF. The CDR3, as DNA: TGTGCCAGCGGATCCCCCGGGGCCTACAATGAGCAGTTCTTC.

The rearrangement joins TRBV5-1 to TRBJ1-4, with D tentatively TRBD1 (6 bases). Germline-derived CDR1 and CDR2 are SGHRS and YFSETQ. CDR3 length equals 16 residues. V shed 3 bases and J shed 7 bases, with 19 bases lying between them. Here the CDR3 DNA reads TGCGCCAGCAGCTCCCAGGCGGGGGCGGGGGCTGAAAAACTGTTTTTT. Encoded protein: CASSSQAGAGAEKLFF.

The sample holds a few counts of this clone. The chain links TRBV11-3 to TRBJ2-6, with D unclear. The CDR3 length is 15 residues. Trimming left V 5 bases short and J 3 bases short, with 11 bases between. The germline V gene has CDR1 SGHNT and CDR2 YENEEA. In nucleotides, the CDR3 is TGTGCCAGCAGCGATCACAGTCTTGGGGCCAACGTCCTGACTTTC. It yields the protein CASSDHSLGANVLTF.

The chain joins TRBV4-3 to TRBJ1-6, with a possible D match to TRBD1 (6 bases). This CDR3 spans 15 amino acids. The germline V and J ends were trimmed by 5 bases and 7 bases, with 15 bases remaining between them. From germline, CDR1 is LGHNA and CDR2 YSLEER. In DNA form, the CDR3 reads TGCGCCAGCAGCATCCGGGACACCCAAAATTCACCCCTCCACTTT. Its protein is CASSIRDTQNSPLHF.

The chain employs TRBV10-1 and TRBJ2-2; 7 positions match TRBD2. Trimming at V came to 9 bases and at J to 6 bases, leaving 7 bases not matched to a gene. The CDR3 has 13 residues. Per the germline V gene, CDR1 is WNHNN and CDR2 is SYGVQD (reference sequence). The CDR3 nucleotides read TGCGCCAGTCAGAAGGGAGGGTCCGGGGAGCTGTTTTTT. Translated, it gives CASQKGGSGELFF.

The rearrangement joins TRBV30 to TRBJ1-2, with a weak D call TRBD1 (5 bases). The CDR3 runs to 14 residues. V was trimmed by 0 bases and J by 4 bases, leaving 12 bases between them. Germline loops: CDR1 GTSNPN, CDR2 SVGIG (reference sequence). In DNA form, the CDR3 reads TGTGCCTGGAGTGTATTGGACAAGGGCTATGGCTACACCTTC. Amino acid sequence: CAWSVLDKGYGYTF.

The chain combines TRBV5-5 with TRBJ1-5, with D maybe TRBD1 (5 bases). The ends were cut back, 1 base at V and 3 bases at J, with 8 bases in the middle. CDR1 is SGHKS, CDR2 YYEKEE, per germline (reference sequence). The CDR3 totals 14 residues. The CDR3 DNA reads TGTGCCAGCAGCTTGATAGGGGACAATCAGCCCCAGCATTTT. It specifies CASSLIGDNQPQHF.

This rearrangement joins TRBV2 to TRBJ2-1; TRBD2 agrees at 8 bases. V trimming: 7 bases; J trimming: 2 bases; junction bases outside the gene matches: 10. This CDR3 is 16 amino acids long. Looked up from germline, CDR1 is SNHLY and CDR2 is FYNNEI. The CDR3 nucleotides read TGTGCCAGCACCGAACGTCGCGGGGGGCCCTACAATGAGCAGTTCTTC. Residues: CASTERRGGPYNEQFF.